One and the same sample provided the 15 T cell receptor beta chains below, sequenced in a study of B cell selection in AIRE deficiency. Some clones are missing from TCRdb's copy, which holds only in-frame ones; the method was immunoSEQ multiplex PCR. The top ten hold roughly 1.5% of the sample, which has about 22,000 clones, over 90% seen once. The regulatory T cell sort gate was CD4+CD25hiCD127low/negative. The sequencing input was CD4+CD25+ Tregs sorted from PBMCs. Source of these receptors: a human donor in good health.

Here the CDR3 reads CASSRTGLLSGNTIYF. The DNA for the CDR3 is TGTGCCAGCAGCCGAACAGGGCTCCTAAGTGGAAACACCATATATTTT. The V and J genes are TRBV14 and TRBJ1-3; maybe TRBD1 (6 bases). CDR1 is SGHDN, CDR2 FVKESK, per germline. V lost 4 bases, J lost 3 bases, and 16 bases lay in between. CDR3 length equals 16 residues.

This clone was recorded only once. DNA for the CDR3: TGTGCCAGCAGCCCGCGGACTAGCGGGAGCCCTTCCAATGAGCAGTTCTTC. Encoded protein: CASSPRTSGSPSNEQFF. The gene calls are TRBV4-2 and TRBJ2-1; the match to TRBD2 covers 13 bases. Germline V gives CDR1 LGHNA, CDR2 YNFKEQ. The CDR3 totals 17 residues. With 4 bases clipped from V and 6 bases from J, the junction kept 9 bases outside the gene matches.

The V call is TRBV5-1, the J call TRBJ1-2; perhaps TRBD1 as D (5 bases). This CDR3 region has 16 residues. Trimming stripped 5 bases from V and 2 bases from J, with 19 bases between. The germline gives CDR1 SGHRS, CDR2 YFSETQ. CDR3 region: CASSPVGLQGNYGYTF. As DNA, the CDR3 is TGCGCCAGCAGTCCTGTAGGACTTCAGGGCAACTATGGCTACACCTTC.

The chain couples TRBV10-3 to TRBJ1-2; D remains ambiguous. The V end was cut by 8 bases, the J end by 4 bases, with 14 bases between. The CDR3 is made up of 13 amino acids. In germline, CDR1 is ENHRY, CDR2 SYGVKD. CDR3 in DNA: TGTGCCATCGGCACCTCCGGGCGCTATGGCTACACCTTC. Translation: CAIGTSGRYGYTF.

The chain combines TRBV18 with TRBJ2-7, with 8 bases that match TRBD2. The CDR3 loop spans 15 amino acids. Per the germline V gene, CDR1 is KGHSH and CDR2 is LQKENI. J lost 1 base, V lost 6 bases, and 8 bases had no gene match. CDR3 sequence: CASSYGGASSYEQYF. The DNA of the CDR3 is TGTGCCAGCTCGTACGGGGGGGCTTCGTCCTACGAGCAGTACTTC.

V gene TRBV15 combines with J gene TRBJ1-5, with D uncertain. V was clipped by 1 base and J by 7 bases, with 5 bases between them. The length of the CDR3 is 12 residues. The V gene's germline CDR1 is LNHNV and CDR2 YYDKDF (reference sequence). CDR3 DNA sequence: TGTGCCACCAGCAGAGGGGAACAGCCCCAGCATTTT. Translation: CATSRGEQPQHF.

This chain uses TRBV28 with TRBJ1-1; no clear D. The germline CDR1 and CDR2 sequences are MDHEN and SYDVKM. This CDR3 region has 12 residues. Trimming removed 6 bases from V and 0 bases from J, with 5 bases in between. The CDR3 loop reads CASSQVNTEAFF. DNA for the CDR3: TGTGCCAGCAGCCAGGTGAACACTGAAGCTTTCTTT. Filled out from reference TRBV28 and TRBJ1-1, the complete variable domain reads DVKVTQSSRYLVKRTGEKVFLECVQDMDHENMFWYRQDPGLGLRLIYFSYDVKMKEKGDIPEGYSVSREKKERFSLILESASTNQTSMYLCASSQVNTEAFFGQGTRLTVV.

The chain employs TRBV18 and TRBJ1-5, with a weak D call TRBD1 (5 bases). The CDR3 is 13 amino acids. The V end lost 4 bases, the J end lost 5 bases, and 9 bases lay between the germline ends. The germline CDR1 and CDR2 sequences are KGHSH and LQKENI. CDR3 sequence: CASSLQGDQPQHF. As DNA, the CDR3 is TGTGCCAGCTCACTTCAGGGTGATCAGCCCCAGCATTTT. Full variable domain (missing parts from reference TRBV18 and TRBJ1-5): NAGVMQNPRHLVRRRGQEARLRCSPMKGHSHVYWYRQLPEEGLKFMVYLQKENIIDESGMPKERFSAEFPKEGPSILRIQQVVRGDSAAYFCASSLQGDQPQHFGDGTRLSIL.

The chain uses TRBV5-4 and TRBJ2-2; D is perhaps TRBD2 (5 bases). This CDR3 is built from 15 residues. CDR1 SGHNT and CDR2 YYREEE come from the germline V gene (reference sequence). With 0 bases removed from V and 1 base from J, the gap between germline ends came to 7 bases. This chain's CDR3 is CASSLVGLNTGELFF. Written as DNA, the CDR3 is TGTGCCAGCAGCTTGGTCGGACTGAACACCGGGGAGCTGTTTTTT.

This chain links TRBV5-4 with TRBJ1-2; D remains unclear. The CDR3 spans 16 residues. Per the germline V gene, CDR1 is SGHNT and CDR2 is YYREEE (reference sequence). Trimming cost V 2 bases and J 1 base, with 15 bases left between them. The CDR3 is CASSLSGRAYNYGYTF. The CDR3 DNA reads as TGTGCCAGCAGCTTATCGGGCCGGGCCTATAACTATGGCTACACCTTC. The whole variable domain, remainder taken from reference TRBV5-4 and TRBJ1-2, is ETGVTQSPTHLIKTRGQQVTLRCSSQSGHNTVSWYQQALGQGPQFIFQYYREEENGRGNFPPRFSGLQFPNYSSELNVNALELDDSALYLCASSLSGRAYNYGYTFGSGTRLTVV.

The CDR3 here is CASSFLDSASPLHF. The CDR3 DNA reads as TGTGCCAGCAGCTTTTTGGATTCGGCTTCGCCCCTCCACTTT. The gene calls are TRBV7-9 and TRBJ1-6; unclear D gene. Trimming took 3 bases from V and 13 from J, leaving 16 bases between them. CDR1 is SEHNR and CDR2 is FQNEAQ in the germline V gene (reference sequence). The CDR3 has 14 residues.

The rearrangement joins TRBV11-2 to TRBJ2-1; D may be TRBD2 (6 bases). This CDR3 comprises 17 residues. The V end was cut by 7 bases, the J end by 0 bases, with 19 bases between. Germline V gene sequence: CDR1 SGHAT, CDR2 FQNNGV. CDR3: CASISWGGKYSYNEQFF. In nucleotides, the CDR3 is TGTGCCAGCATCTCCTGGGGCGGGAAATACTCCTACAATGAGCAGTTCTTC.

This clone was picked up a small number of times. CDR3 DNA: TGTGCCAGCAGTGGACAGCTCGCCACCGGGGAGCTGTTTTTT. It encodes CASSGQLATGELFF. The J gene is TRBJ2-2, the V gene TRBV9, with TRBD1 as a possible D gene (6 bases). The CDR3 loop spans 14 amino acids. Germline loops: CDR1 SGDLS, CDR2 YYNGEE. V lost 5 bases, J lost 4 bases, and 12 bases lay in between.

The rearrangement links TRBV6-6 to TRBJ1-3; 7 positions match TRBD1. With V trimmed by 6 bases and J by 8 bases, 10 bases remained unmatched. The V gene's germline CDR1 is MNHNY and CDR2 SVGAGI (reference sequence). The CDR3 runs to 14 residues. CDR3 sequence: CASRSTGLGDTIYF. CDR3 DNA sequence: TGTGCCAGCAGGTCGACAGGGTTAGGGGACACCATATATTTT.

The chain joins TRBV2 to TRBJ2-1, with D possibly matching TRBD1 (6 bases). Trimming stripped 5 bases from V and 6 bases from J, with 11 bases between. The CDR3 runs to 13 residues. The V gene's germline CDR1 is SNHLY and CDR2 FYNNEI. The CDR3 DNA follows: TGTGCCAGCAGTTCGGACAGCTTCAATGAGCAGTTCTTC. Translating gives CASSSDSFNEQFF.